The 26 T cell receptor beta chains listed next were all sequenced from one sample in a study of cytomegalovirus exposure and HLA in healthy donors (dated by TCRdb to about 2017). The library was generated by the immunoSEQ multiplex PCR assay. What TCRdb holds here is the immuneACCESS table cut down to in-frame rearrangements. Part of the clones is not present; checked against another copy, under half of the missing clones reflect an unresolved V gene, and the others are unexplained. Counted in this sample were roughly 70,000 clones; about 93% of them appeared once. The ten largest clones add up to approximately 1.5% of the sample. The specimen sequenced was PBMCs. The receptors were gathered from a man aged 18 to 29 in good health and CMV-seropositive.

This clone was counted once. The chain recombines TRBV4-1 with TRBJ2-7; D is undetermined. The V and J ends lost 0 bases and 1 base respectively, with 13 bases between them. The CDR3 spans 16 residues. In germline, CDR1 is MGHRA, CDR2 YSYEKL. The CDR3 here is CASSQDYLGASYEQYF. The CDR3 DNA follows: TGCGCCAGCAGCCAAGATTACTTGGGCGCTTCCTACGAGCAGTACTTC.

This chain uses TRBV5-1 with TRBJ2-2; 7 bases line up with TRBD2. This CDR3 contains 16 residues. With V trimmed by 1 base and J by 4 bases, 7 bases remained unmatched. Germline V gene lookup returns CDR1 SGHRS and CDR2 YFSETQ. The CDR3 DNA follows: TGCGCCAGCAGCTTGACGACTAGCCGGGGCACCGGGGAGCTGTTTTTT. Residues: CASSLTTSRGTGELFF.

J is TRBJ2-7 and V is TRBV10-3, with 7 bases matching TRBD2. The length of the CDR3 is 14 residues. After removal of 4 bases from V and 1 base from J, the junction contained 4 bases not matched to a gene. Germline lookup yields CDR1 ENHRY and CDR2 SYGVKD. The CDR3 bases are TGTGCCATCAGTGGGCAAGCGGGATCCTACGAGCAGTACTTC. This translates into CAISGQAGSYEQYF.

The chain couples TRBV10-2 to TRBJ1-5; D call uncertain. Germline CDR1 reads WSHSY; CDR2 reads SAAADI. There are 14 residues in the CDR3. V lost 0 bases, J lost 4 bases, and 7 bases lay in between. The CDR3 reads CASSESGENQPQHF. In DNA, the CDR3 is TGCGCCAGCAGTGAGTCCGGGGAAAATCAGCCCCAGCATTTT.

The chain carries TRBV29-1 and TRBJ1-2; TRBD1 matches at 8 bases. The CDR3 runs 12 residues. The germline V gene encodes CDR1 SQVTM and CDR2 ANQGSEA. V gave up 6 bases and J gave up 13 bases; unmatched junction bases: 13. The CDR3 here is CSVGPGQGGSTF. For the CDR3, the DNA is TGCAGCGTGGGTCCAGGACAGGGCGGGTCCACCTTC.

This sequence joins TRBV4-1 and TRBJ2-1, with D hard to call. The length of the CDR3 is 17 residues. Trimming removed 8 bases from V and 0 bases from J, with 20 bases in between. In germline, CDR1 is MGHRA, CDR2 YSYEKL. CDR3 in amino acids: CASSPGLTRSSYNEQFF. In DNA form, the CDR3 reads TGCGCCAGCTCCCCTGGCCTCACCCGGAGCTCCTACAATGAGCAGTTCTTC.

This rearrangement joins TRBV11-3 to TRBJ2-7, with 14 positions matching TRBD2. CDR1 is SGHNT, CDR2 YENEEA, per germline. The CDR3 sequence is 14 residues long. V trimming: 7 bases; J trimming: 4 bases; junction bases outside the gene matches: 3. CDR3 sequence reads: CASTGTSGGYEQYF. Here the CDR3 DNA reads TGTGCCAGCACCGGGACTAGCGGGGGTTACGAGCAGTACTTC.

The chain employs TRBV6-6 and TRBJ2-1; 9 bases fit TRBD1. With 8 bases clipped from V and 6 bases from J, the junction kept 11 bases outside the gene matches. From germline, CDR1 is MNHNY and CDR2 SVGAGI (reference sequence). The CDR3 runs 15 residues. The CDR3 bases are TGTGCCAGCGTTCACGGGACAGGGTCGGTCAATGAGCAGTTCTTC. This sequence encodes CASVHGTGSVNEQFF.

This clone was seen only once. The V gene is TRBV19, the J gene TRBJ1-1, with TRBD1 as a possible D gene (5 bases). Germline V lookup: CDR1 LNHDA, CDR2 SQIVND (reference sequence). V was trimmed by 6 bases and J by 6 bases, leaving 14 bases between them. The CDR3 has 13 residues. The chain's CDR3 is CASSSGGFAEAFF. For the CDR3, the DNA is TGTGCCAGTAGCTCGGGGGGGTTTGCTGAAGCTTTCTTT.

This chain joins TRBV7-2 and TRBJ2-2; D uncertain. V shed 6 bases and J shed 3 bases, with 11 bases lying between them. Germline V CDR1 and CDR2: SGHTA, FQGNSA. The CDR3 contains 14 residues. In nucleotides, the CDR3 is TGTGCCAGCAGTCAGGTTCGGTACACCGGGGAGCTGTTTTTT. It codes for CASSQVRYTGELFF.

The gene calls are TRBV11-3 and TRBJ2-1, with D perhaps matching TRBD2 (6 bases). CDR3 length equals 17 residues. Germline CDR1 reads SGHNT; CDR2 reads YENEEA. Trimming left V 5 bases short and J 4 bases short, with 21 bases between. The CDR3 loop reads CASSLLTGWEEYNEQFF. CDR3 bases: TGTGCCAGCAGCCTCCTTACTGGCTGGGAGGAATACAATGAGCAGTTCTTC.

In this sample, this clone turned up once. V gene TRBV11-2 combines with J gene TRBJ2-1; 7 bases match TRBD1. Trimming at V came to 4 bases and at J to 2 bases, leaving 2 bases not matched to a gene. The CDR3 loop spans 14 amino acids. The germline gives CDR1 SGHAT, CDR2 FQNNGV. The CDR3 nucleotides are TGTGCCAGCAGCTATGACAGGGCCTACAATGAGCAGTTCTTC. Amino acid sequence: CASSYDRAYNEQFF.

The genes are TRBV5-1 and TRBJ2-5, with 7 bases that match TRBD2. Trimming cost V 7 bases and J 5 bases; bases outside gene matches: 11. Germline V CDR1 and CDR2: SGHRS, YFSETQ. This CDR3 has 14 amino acids. The CDR3, as DNA: TGCGCCAGCGGGGGGGTAGGGGCGCAGGAGACCCAGTACTTC. Translated: CASGGVGAQETQYF.

The chain carries TRBV18 and TRBJ1-1; TRBD1 might be the D (5 bases). The CDR3 is made up of 17 amino acids. The V end lost 3 bases, the J end lost 0 bases, and 17 bases lay between the germline ends. Germline lookup yields CDR1 KGHSH and CDR2 LQKENI. The CDR3 bases are TGTGCCAGCTCACCGCAGGCGGGACGGGTACTGAACACTGAAGCTTTCTTT. Amino acids: CASSPQAGRVLNTEAFF.

The V gene is TRBV6-6, the J gene TRBJ1-2; 11 nucleotides agree with TRBD1. The CDR3 sequence is 14 residues long. The J segment lost 7 bases and the V segment lost 7 bases, leaving 8 bases of the junction unmatched. Per germline, CDR1 MNHNY and CDR2 SVGAGI (reference sequence). The DNA for the CDR3 is TGTGCCAGCACTCTCTCGGGGACAGGGGGTGGCTACACCTTC. Amino acid sequence: CASTLSGTGGGYTF.

In this sample, this clone turned up a few times. The V and J genes are TRBV5-1 and TRBJ2-5; 9 bases map to TRBD1. Germline trimming cut 2 bases from V and 2 bases from J; bases unmatched to any gene: 7. The CDR3 has 16 amino acids. Germline lookup yields CDR1 SGHRS and CDR2 YFSETQ. The DNA of the CDR3 is TGCGCCAGCAGCTTCGATGGACAGGGGTTTCAAGAGACCCAGTACTTC. This gives the protein CASSFDGQGFQETQYF.

The gene calls are TRBV13 and TRBJ1-2, with D unclear. The V end was cut by 0 bases, the J end by 0 bases, with 11 bases between. The length of the CDR3 is 16 residues. Germline V gene data show CDR1 as PRHDT and CDR2 as FYEKMQ (reference sequence). The CDR3 DNA reads as TGTGCCAGCAGCTTAGGAACCCCCGGAGCTAACTATGGCTACACCTTC. Its protein is CASSLGTPGANYGYTF.

This chain connects TRBV29-1 to TRBJ2-7; 8 bases agree with TRBD1. The CDR3 runs 17 residues. With 4 bases clipped from V and 9 bases from J, the junction kept 23 bases outside the gene matches. The germline V gene has CDR1 SQVTM and CDR2 ANQGSEA. The CDR3 DNA is TGCAGCGTTGTAAGCCACGACAGGGGTCCCACCACTAGAGTGCAGTACTTC. This codes for CSVVSHDRGPTTRVQYF.

The chain has TRBV7-2 and TRBJ2-5, with TRBD1 identical over 7 bases. Germline assignment: CDR1 SGHTA and CDR2 FQGNSA. CDR3 size: 15 residues. With 3 bases clipped from V and 4 bases from J, the junction kept 8 bases outside the gene matches. The chain's CDR3 is CASSFQGGEGETQYF. The CDR3 DNA is TGTGCCAGCAGCTTCCAAGGGGGCGAGGGAGAGACCCAGTACTTC.

The chain joins TRBV15 to TRBJ2-5; TRBD2 might be the D (6 bases). This CDR3 comprises 14 residues. Looked up from germline, CDR1 is LNHNV and CDR2 is YYDKDF (reference sequence). Trimming took 7 bases from V and 2 from J, leaving 14 bases between them. The CDR3 sequence is CATTRRGAQETQYF. DNA for the CDR3: TGTGCCACCACCCGGCGGGGCGCACAAGAGACCCAGTACTTC.

The chain couples TRBV6-5 to TRBJ2-7; 15 nucleotides match TRBD2. The germline V gene has CDR1 MNHEY and CDR2 SVGAGI. The CDR3 is 15 amino acids. Germline trimming cut 2 bases from V and 7 bases from J; bases unmatched to any gene: 3. For the CDR3, the DNA is TGTGCCAGCAGTTACGGACTAGCGGGAGGGCAGGAGCAGTACTTC. It translates to CASSYGLAGGQEQYF.

This chain links TRBV6-5 with TRBJ2-1; possibly TRBD2 for D (6 bases). Germline-derived CDR1 and CDR2 are MNHEY and SVGAGI. There are 15 residues in the CDR3. The V end was cut by 8 bases, the J end by 5 bases, with 19 bases between. CDR3 protein: CASHRGSNRHNEQFF. The CDR3 region has the DNA TGTGCCAGCCATCGGGGGTCCAACAGGCACAATGAGCAGTTCTTC.

This sequence joins TRBV25-1 and TRBJ2-3; TRBD2 aligns across 13 bases. The CDR3 has 15 amino acids. The germline gives CDR1 MGHDK, CDR2 SYGVNS. The J segment lost 4 bases and the V segment lost 6 bases, leaving 4 bases of the junction unmatched. The CDR3 region is CASSRGLAGADTQYF. For the CDR3, the DNA is TGTGCCAGCAGCCGTGGACTAGCGGGAGCAGATACGCAGTATTTT.

The chain has TRBV27 and TRBJ2-1, with D possibly TRBD1 on 6 matching bases. Germline CDR1 reads MNHEY; CDR2 reads SMNVEV (reference sequence). Trimming took 4 bases from V and 3 from J, leaving 13 bases between them. This CDR3 contains 15 residues. In DNA form, the CDR3 reads TGTGCCAGCAGTTCGTCTTCGGACAGCTACAATGAGCAGTTCTTC. Translating it yields CASSSSSDSYNEQFF.

The chain links TRBV18 to TRBJ2-3, with 7 bases lining up with TRBD1. CDR1 and CDR2 (germline): KGHSH, LQKENI. V lost 3 bases to trimming and J lost 5 bases; unmatched junction nucleotides: 8. The CDR3 runs 15 residues. CDR3 amino acids: CASSPTRGQLDTQYF. In DNA, the CDR3 is TGTGCCAGCTCACCTACAAGGGGACAGCTAGATACGCAGTATTTT.

The V gene is TRBV12-5, the J gene TRBJ2-1; 15 bases agree with TRBD2. J was trimmed by 4 bases and V by 6 bases; bases with no gene match: 7. Germline V gives CDR1 LGHNT, CDR2 FRNRAP. This CDR3 has 17 residues. CDR3 in DNA: TGTGCTAGTGGCTTTAGGGGGACTAGCGGGAGGTACAATGAGCAGTTCTTC. Translation gives CASGFRGTSGRYNEQFF. The full variable domain, completed using reference TRBV12-5 and TRBJ2-1, is DARVTQTPRHKVTEMGQEVTMRCQPILGHNTVFWYRQTMMQGLELLAYFRNRAPLDDSGMPKDRFSAEMPDATLATLKIQPSEPRDSAVYFCASGFRGTSGRYNEQFFGPGTRLTVL.